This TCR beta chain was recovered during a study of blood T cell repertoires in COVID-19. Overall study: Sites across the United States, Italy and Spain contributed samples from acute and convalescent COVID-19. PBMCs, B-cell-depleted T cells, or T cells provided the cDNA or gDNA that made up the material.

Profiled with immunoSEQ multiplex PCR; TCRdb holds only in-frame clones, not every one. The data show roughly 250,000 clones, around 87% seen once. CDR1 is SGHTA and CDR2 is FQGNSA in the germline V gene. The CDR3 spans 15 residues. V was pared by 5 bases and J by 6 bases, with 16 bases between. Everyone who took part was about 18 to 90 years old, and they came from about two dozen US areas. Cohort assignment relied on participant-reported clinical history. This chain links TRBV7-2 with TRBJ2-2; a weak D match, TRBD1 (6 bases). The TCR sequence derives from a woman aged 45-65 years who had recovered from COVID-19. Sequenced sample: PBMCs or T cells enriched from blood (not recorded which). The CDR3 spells CASSLRGRGSGELFF. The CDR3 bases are TGTGCCAGCAGCCTGAGGGGCAGGGGTTCCGGGGAGCTGTTTTTT.